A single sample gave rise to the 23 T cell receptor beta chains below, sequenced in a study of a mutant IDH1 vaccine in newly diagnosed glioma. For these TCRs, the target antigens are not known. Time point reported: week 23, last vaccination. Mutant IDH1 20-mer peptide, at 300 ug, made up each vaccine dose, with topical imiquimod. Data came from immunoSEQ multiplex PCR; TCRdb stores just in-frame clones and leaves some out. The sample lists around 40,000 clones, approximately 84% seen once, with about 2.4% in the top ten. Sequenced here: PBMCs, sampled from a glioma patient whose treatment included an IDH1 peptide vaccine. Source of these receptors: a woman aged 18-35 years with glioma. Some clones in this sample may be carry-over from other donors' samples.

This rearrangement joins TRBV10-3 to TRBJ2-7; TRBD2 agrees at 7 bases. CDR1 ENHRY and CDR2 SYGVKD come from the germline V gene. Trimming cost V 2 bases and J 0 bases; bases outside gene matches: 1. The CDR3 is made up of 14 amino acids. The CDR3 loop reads CAISEGRGSYEQYF. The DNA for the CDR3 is TGTGCCATCAGTGAGGGGAGGGGCTCCTACGAGCAGTACTTC.

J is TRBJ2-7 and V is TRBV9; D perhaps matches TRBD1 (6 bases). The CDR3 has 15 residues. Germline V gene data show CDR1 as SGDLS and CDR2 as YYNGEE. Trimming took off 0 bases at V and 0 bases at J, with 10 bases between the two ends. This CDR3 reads CASSVGDRSSYEQYF. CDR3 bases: TGTGCCAGCAGCGTAGGTGACAGGAGCTCCTACGAGCAGTACTTC.

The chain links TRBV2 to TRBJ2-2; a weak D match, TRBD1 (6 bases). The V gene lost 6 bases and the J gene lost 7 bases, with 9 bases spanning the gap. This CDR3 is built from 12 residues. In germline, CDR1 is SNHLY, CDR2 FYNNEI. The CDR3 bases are TGTGCCAGCAGCCACAGGGTCGGGGAGCTGTTTTTT. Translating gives CASSHRVGELFF.

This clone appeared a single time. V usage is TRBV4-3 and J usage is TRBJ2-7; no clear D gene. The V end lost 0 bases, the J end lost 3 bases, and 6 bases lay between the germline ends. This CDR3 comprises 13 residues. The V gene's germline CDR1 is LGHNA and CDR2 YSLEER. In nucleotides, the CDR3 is TGCGCCAGCAGCCAAGAACGTGGCTACGAGCAGTACTTC. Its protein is CASSQERGYEQYF.

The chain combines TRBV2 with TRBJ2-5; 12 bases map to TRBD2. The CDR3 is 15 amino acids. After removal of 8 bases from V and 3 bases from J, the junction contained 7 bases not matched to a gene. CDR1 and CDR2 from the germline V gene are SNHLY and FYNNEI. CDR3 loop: CASSFLAGGKETQYF. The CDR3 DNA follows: TGTGCCAGCTCTTTTCTAGCGGGAGGGAAAGAGACCCAGTACTTC.

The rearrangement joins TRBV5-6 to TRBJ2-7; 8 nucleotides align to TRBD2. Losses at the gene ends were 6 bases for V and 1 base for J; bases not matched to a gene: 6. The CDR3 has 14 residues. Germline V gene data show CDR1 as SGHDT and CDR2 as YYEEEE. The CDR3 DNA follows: TGTGCCAGCACCGGGGGGGGCAGATCCTACGAGCAGTACTTC. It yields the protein CASTGGGRSYEQYF.

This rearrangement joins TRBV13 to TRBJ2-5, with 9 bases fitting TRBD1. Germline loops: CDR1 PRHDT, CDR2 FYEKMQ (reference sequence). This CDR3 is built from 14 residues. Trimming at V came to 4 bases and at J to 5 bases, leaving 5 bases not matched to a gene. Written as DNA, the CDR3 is TGTGCCAGCAGCTACGGGACAGGGAAGGAGACCCAGTACTTC. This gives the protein CASSYGTGKETQYF.

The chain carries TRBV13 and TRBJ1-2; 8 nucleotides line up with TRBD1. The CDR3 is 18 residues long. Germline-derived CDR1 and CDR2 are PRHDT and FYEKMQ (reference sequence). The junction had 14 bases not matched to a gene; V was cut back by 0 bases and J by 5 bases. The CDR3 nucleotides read TGTGCCAGCAGCTTAGGCCTTGGTCAGGGGGCGAAAACGTATGGCTACACCTTC. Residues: CASSLGLGQGAKTYGYTF.

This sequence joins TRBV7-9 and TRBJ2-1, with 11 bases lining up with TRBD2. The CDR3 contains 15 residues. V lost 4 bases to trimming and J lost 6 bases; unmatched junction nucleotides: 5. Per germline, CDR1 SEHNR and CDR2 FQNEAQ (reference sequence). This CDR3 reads CASSSTSGDTNEQFF. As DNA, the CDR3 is TGTGCCAGCAGCTCGACTAGCGGGGACACCAATGAGCAGTTCTTC.

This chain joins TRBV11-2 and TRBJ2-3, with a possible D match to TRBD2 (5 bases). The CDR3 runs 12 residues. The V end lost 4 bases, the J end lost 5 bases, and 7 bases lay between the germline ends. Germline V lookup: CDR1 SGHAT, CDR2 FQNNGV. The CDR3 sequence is CASSYRGDTQYF. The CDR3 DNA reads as TGTGCCAGCAGCTATCGGGGAGATACGCAGTATTTT.

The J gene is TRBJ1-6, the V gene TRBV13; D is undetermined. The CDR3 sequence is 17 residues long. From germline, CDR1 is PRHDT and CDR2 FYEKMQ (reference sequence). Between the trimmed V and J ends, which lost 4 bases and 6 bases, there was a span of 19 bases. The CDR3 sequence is CASSSSGRIRINSPLHF. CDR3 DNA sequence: TGTGCCAGCAGCTCAAGCGGACGAATTCGGATTAATTCACCCCTCCACTTT.

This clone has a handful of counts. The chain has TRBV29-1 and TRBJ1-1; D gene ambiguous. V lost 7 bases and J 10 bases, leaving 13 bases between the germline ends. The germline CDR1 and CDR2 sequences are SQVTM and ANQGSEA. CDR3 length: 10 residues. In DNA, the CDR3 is TGCAGCGCCGACCCCGAGGTAGCTTTCTTT. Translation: CSADPEVAFF.

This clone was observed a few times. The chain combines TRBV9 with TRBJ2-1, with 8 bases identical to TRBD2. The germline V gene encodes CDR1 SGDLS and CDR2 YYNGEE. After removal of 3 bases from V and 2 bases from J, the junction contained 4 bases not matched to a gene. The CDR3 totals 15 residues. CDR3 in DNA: TGTGCCAGCAGCGGCGGGGGGCCCCCCTACAATGAGCAGTTCTTC. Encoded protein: CASSGGGPPYNEQFF. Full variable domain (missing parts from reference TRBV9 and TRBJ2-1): DSGVTQTPKHLITATGQRVTLRCSPRSGDLSVYWYQQSLDQGLQFLIQYYNGEERAKGNILERFSAQQFPDLHSELNLSSLELGDSALYFCASSGGGPPYNEQFFGPGTRLTVL.

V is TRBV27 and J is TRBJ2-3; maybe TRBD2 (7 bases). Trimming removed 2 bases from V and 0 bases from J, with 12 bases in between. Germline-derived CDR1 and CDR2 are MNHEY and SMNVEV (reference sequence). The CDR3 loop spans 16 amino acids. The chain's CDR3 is CASSLRGAASTDTQYF. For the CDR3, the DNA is TGTGCCAGCAGTTTACGGGGGGCGGCTAGCACAGATACGCAGTATTTT.

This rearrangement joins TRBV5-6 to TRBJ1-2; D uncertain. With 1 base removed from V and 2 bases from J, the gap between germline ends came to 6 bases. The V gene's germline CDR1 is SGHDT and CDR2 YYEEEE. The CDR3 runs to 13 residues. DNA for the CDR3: TGTGCCAGCAGCTTGAACGGGAACTATGGCTACACCTTC. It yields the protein CASSLNGNYGYTF.

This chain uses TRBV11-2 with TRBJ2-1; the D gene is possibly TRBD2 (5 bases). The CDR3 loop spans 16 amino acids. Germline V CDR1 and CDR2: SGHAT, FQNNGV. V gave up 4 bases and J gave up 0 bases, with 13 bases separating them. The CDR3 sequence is CASSSLALSSYNEQFF. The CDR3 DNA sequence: TGTGCCAGCAGCTCGTTAGCGCTTAGCTCCTACAATGAGCAGTTCTTC.

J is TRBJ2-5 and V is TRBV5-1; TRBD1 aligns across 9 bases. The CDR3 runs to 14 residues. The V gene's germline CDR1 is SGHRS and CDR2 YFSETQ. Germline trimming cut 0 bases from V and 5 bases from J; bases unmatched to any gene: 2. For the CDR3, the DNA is TGCGCCAGCAGCTTGGACAGGGGGCGGGAGACCCAGTACTTC. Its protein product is CASSLDRGRETQYF.

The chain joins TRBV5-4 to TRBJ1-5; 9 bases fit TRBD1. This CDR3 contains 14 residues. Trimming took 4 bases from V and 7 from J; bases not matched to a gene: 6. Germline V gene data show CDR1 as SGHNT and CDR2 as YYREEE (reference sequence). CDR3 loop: CASSRDRENQPQHF. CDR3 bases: TGTGCCAGCAGCCGGGACAGGGAGAACCAGCCCCAGCATTTT.

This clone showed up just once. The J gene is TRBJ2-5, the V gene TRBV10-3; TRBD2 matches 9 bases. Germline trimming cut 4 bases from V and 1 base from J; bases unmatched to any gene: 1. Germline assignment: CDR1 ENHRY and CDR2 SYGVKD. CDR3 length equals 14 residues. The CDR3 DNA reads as TGTGCCATCAGTGGACTAGCGGCCCAAGAGACCCAGTACTTC. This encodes CAISGLAAQETQYF.

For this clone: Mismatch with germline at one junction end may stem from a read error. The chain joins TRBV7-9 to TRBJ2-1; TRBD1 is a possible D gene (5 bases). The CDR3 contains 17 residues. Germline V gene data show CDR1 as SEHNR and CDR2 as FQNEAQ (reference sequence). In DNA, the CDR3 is TGTGCCAGCACCTTAGCCCAGGGCGGAGCGATTGACGATGAGCAGTTCTTC. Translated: CASTLAQGGAIDDEQFF.

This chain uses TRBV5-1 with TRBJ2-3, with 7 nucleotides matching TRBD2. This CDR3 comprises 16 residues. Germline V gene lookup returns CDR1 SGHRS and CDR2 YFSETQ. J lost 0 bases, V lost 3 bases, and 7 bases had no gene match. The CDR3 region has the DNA TGCGCCAGCAGCTCTCTCGGTAGCGGGAGCACAGATACGCAGTATTTT. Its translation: CASSSLGSGSTDTQYF. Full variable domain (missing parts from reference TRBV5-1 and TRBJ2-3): KAGVTQTPRYLIKTRGQQVTLSCSPISGHRSVSWYQQTPGQGLQFLFEYFSETQRNKGNFPGRFSGRQFSNSRSEMNVSTLELGDSALYLCASSSLGSGSTDTQYFGPGTRLTVL.

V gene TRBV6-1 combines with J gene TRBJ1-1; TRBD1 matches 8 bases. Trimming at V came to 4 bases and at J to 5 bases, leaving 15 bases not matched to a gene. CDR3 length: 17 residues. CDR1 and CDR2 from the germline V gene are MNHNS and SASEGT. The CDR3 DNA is TGTGCCAGCAGTGGGGGCCTGGACAGGGCTGGGGTTACTGAAGCTTTCTTT. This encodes CASSGGLDRAGVTEAFF.

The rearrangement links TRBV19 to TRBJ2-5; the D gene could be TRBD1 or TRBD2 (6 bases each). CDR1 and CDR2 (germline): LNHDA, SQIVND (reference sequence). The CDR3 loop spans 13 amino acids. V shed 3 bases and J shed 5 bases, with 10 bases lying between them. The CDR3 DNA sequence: TGTGCCAGTAGTATGGGGGGCCGGGAGACCCAGTACTTC. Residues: CASSMGGRETQYF.